These T cell receptor beta chains were read from a single sample in a study of blood T cells in healthy people across ages. TCRdb itself ran the 5' RACE reads through MiXCR, one entry per CDR3 protein. The sample lists 1.5 million to 2 million distinct CDR3 sequences, 28% occurring once. Sequencing was performed on blood. All receptors derive from a woman aged 30 to 39 in good health. The CDR3 runs from the conserved cysteine through the conserved F or W. A D gene is named only where the DNA matches it firmly. Size is omitted from some rows. Given values are once, few, many or a class for expanded clones.

J: TRBJ2-5; V: TRBV7-9; size: -; D: TRBD2; DNA: TGTGCCAGCAGCTTAGGAGCTAGCGGGCACCTCCAAGAGACCCAGTACTTC; CDR3: CASSLGASGHLQETQYF
J: TRBJ2-2; V: TRBV20-1; size: -; D: -; DNA: TGCAGTGCTAGGACTACGAACACCGGGGAGCGGTTTTTT; CDR3: CSARTTNTGERFF
J: TRBJ2-5; V: TRBV4-1; size: once; D: -; DNA: TGCGCCGGCAGCCACCGGGGGACCGCACAAGAGACCCAGTACTTC; CDR3: CAGSHRGTAQETQYF
J: TRBJ2-1; V: TRBV5-1; size: -; D: TRBD2; DNA: TGCGCCAGCGGTAGGACTAGCGATAATGAGCAGTTCTTC; CDR3: CASGRTSDNEQFF
J: TRBJ2-2; V: TRBV10-3; size: -; D: -; DNA: TGTGCCATCAGGTCAGCCAAAGCGAACACCGGGGAGCTGTTTTTT; CDR3: CAIRSAKANTGELFF
J: TRBJ2-1; V: TRBV7-9; size: few; D: -; DNA: TGTGCCAGCAGCTTATTAAGTAGCGGCCTTGAGCAGTTCTTC; CDR3: CASSLLSSGLEQFF
J: TRBJ2-4; V: TRBV4-1; size: many; D: -; DNA: TGCGCCAGCAGCCAAGGGCCCCAGGGAAGAGCCAAAAACATTCAGTACTTC; CDR3: CASSQGPQGRAKNIQYF
J: TRBJ2-3; V: TRBV20-1; size: -; D: TRBD1; DNA: TGCAGTGCTAGGGAGGACAGGGGGCAAGATACGCAGTATTTT; CDR3: CSAREDRGQDTQYF
J: TRBJ1-3; V: TRBV7-2; size: -; D: -; DNA: TGTGCCAGCAGCTTAGAGCTAGGGCAGGGGATTGGAAACACCATATATTTT; CDR3: CASSLELGQGIGNTIYF
J: TRBJ1-5; V: TRBV15; size: -; D: TRBD1; DNA: TGTGCCACCAGCCGGACAGGGGGTAAGCCCCAGCATTTT; CDR3: CATSRTGGKPQHF
J: TRBJ2-7; V: TRBV11-2; size: many; D: TRBD1; DNA: TGTGCCAACAGCTTAGCCCTTACGGGGACAGGGGGTTTCGACGAGCAGTACTTC; CDR3: CANSLALTGTGGFDEQYF
J: TRBJ2-1; V: TRBV7-6; size: -; D: TRBD2; DNA: TGTGCCAGCAGCGCCGGACTAGCGGGGAGGGGTGAGCAGTTCTTC; CDR3: CASSAGLAGRGEQFF
J: TRBJ1-2; V: TRBV12-3/TRBV12-4; size: -; D: -; DNA: TGTGCCAGCAGTTTTTGGGGTACAGGGAAGCCGGAAAACTATGGCTACACCTTC; CDR3: CASSFWGTGKPENYGYTF
J: TRBJ1-2; V: TRBV11-2; size: few; D: TRBD1; DNA: TGTGCCAGCAGCTCCAGGACAGGGCCTGATGGCTACACCTTC; CDR3: CASSSRTGPDGYTF
J: TRBJ2-2; V: TRBV20-1; size: -; D: -; DNA: TGCAGTGTACTAGGCGGGAACACCGGGGAGCGGTTTTTT; CDR3: CSVLGGNTGERFF
J: TRBJ1-5; V: TRBV27; size: many; D: -; DNA: TGTGCCAGCAGTTTAAGCCCCAATAGCAATCAGCCCCAGCATTTT; CDR3: CASSLSPNSNQPQHF
J: TRBJ1-1; V: TRBV4-1; size: -; D: -; DNA: TGCGCCAGCAGCCAAGCGAGGGGGGTGATTGTAGCTTTCTTT; CDR3: CASSQARGVIVAFF
J: TRBJ2-7; V: TRBV20-1; size: -; D: TRBD1; DNA: TGCAGTGTCTGGGACAGGGAGGACGAGCAGTACTTC; CDR3: CSVWDREDEQYF
J: TRBJ2-4; V: TRBV28; size: -; D: -; DNA: TGTGCCAGCAGTTTCAGGACTCCAAACATTCAGTACTTC; CDR3: CASSFRTPNIQYF
J: TRBJ2-1; V: TRBV7-2; size: -; D: TRBD2; DNA: TGTGCCAGCAGCTGGGGACTAGCGGGAAGCTATGAGCAGTTCTTC; CDR3: CASSWGLAGSYEQFF
J: TRBJ2-1; V: TRBV7-8; size: -; D: -; DNA: TGTGCCAGCAGCTTAGACGGGGGGACAGCAAGGGTACAGTACAATGAGCAGTTCTTC; CDR3: CASSLDGGTARVQYNEQFF
J: TRBJ2-1; V: TRBV7-2; size: many; D: -; DNA: TGTGCCAGCAGGCAAGGACCAAACAATGAGCAGTTCTTC; CDR3: CASRQGPNNEQFF
J: TRBJ1-5; V: TRBV5-1; size: -; D: TRBD1; DNA: TGCGCCAGCAGCTTGTCCCGGAGGGGGCTCTTAACAGATACGCAGCATTTT; CDR3: CASSLSRRGLLTDTQHF
J: TRBJ1-4; V: TRBV7-9; size: few; D: -; DNA: TGTGCCAGCAGCTCAGCGGTGGGTCCTAATGAAAAACTGTTTTTT; CDR3: CASSSAVGPNEKLFF
J: TRBJ2-7; V: TRBV6-2/TRBV6-3; size: few; D: TRBD1; DNA: TGTGCCAGCGTCCGGGACAGAATCTTCTACGAGCAGTACTTC; CDR3: CASVRDRIFYEQYF
J: TRBJ1-5; V: TRBV18; size: -; D: -; DNA: TGTGCCAGCTCCCCGTCTGCGGACCGTCAGCCCCAGCATTTT; CDR3: CASSPSADRQPQHF
J: TRBJ2-3; V: TRBV7-2; size: -; D: -; DNA: TGTGCCGGCAGCTTTTGGGCCGGGGATACGCAGTATTTT; CDR3: CAGSFWAGDTQYF
J: TRBJ1-5; V: TRBV14; size: -; D: TRBD1; DNA: TGTGCCAGCACTTCCTTGCCGGTTGTACAGGGGGCGTATAGCAATCAGCCCCAGCATTTT; CDR3: CASTSLPVVQGAYSNQPQHF
J: TRBJ1-1; V: TRBV5-1; size: -; D: -; DNA: TGCGCCAGCAGCTTGGTGGTGGTTGGGAACACTGAAGCTTTCTTT; CDR3: CASSLVVVGNTEAFF
J: TRBJ1-4; V: TRBV12-3/TRBV12-4; size: -; D: TRBD1; DNA: TGTGCCAGCAGTCCGACAGGGGTAGGAAATGAAAAACTGTTTTTT; CDR3: CASSPTGVGNEKLFF
J: TRBJ2-3; V: TRBV27; size: -; D: -; DNA: TGTGCCATCGCAGCTCGTAGCACAGATACGCAGTATTTT; CDR3: CAIAARSTDTQYF
J: TRBJ2-5; V: TRBV29-1; size: many; D: -; DNA: TGCAGCGTTCACGGCAGATACCAAGAGACCCAGTACTTC; CDR3: CSVHGRYQETQYF
J: TRBJ1-2; V: TRBV3-1; size: few; D: TRBD1; DNA: TGTGCCAGCAGCCAGTGGACAGGGAAGGGCGGTTACACCTTC; CDR3: CASSQWTGKGGYTF